This entry describes one T cell receptor (beta chain). What it binds is unknown. CDR3 size: 12 residues. CDR1 is LNHNV and CDR2 is YYDKDF in the germline V gene (reference sequence). Measured with immunoSEQ multiplex PCR; TCRdb has only the in-frame clones, and not every one. Here the sample spans approximately 100,000 clones, roughly 88% being singletons. Drawing of blood for sampling happened at baseline, at cycle 4 day 1, and at cycle 7 day 1. The data originate from a study of OX40 agonist ivuxolimab in advanced cancers. On the study more broadly: Every 2 weeks, patients got intravenous ivuxolimab at one of six dose levels (0.01-10 mg/kg). Study conclusions and caveats: There was clonal expansion of CD4+ and CD8+ blood T cells by week 6 at 0.1 to 3.0 mg/kg. Relatively little clonal expansion, among the lowest observed, appeared in partial responders at 0.1-3.0 mg/kg.

The origin of this receptor is an adult with an advanced solid tumor such as melanoma, head and neck, liver or kidney cancer. The rearrangement links TRBV15 to TRBJ2-5; D is perhaps TRBD1 (6 bases). The J call may not be correct, given that the DNA end is closer to TRBJ2-7. Sequenced material: CD4+ or CD8+ T cells sorted from blood, taken in a trial of the OX40 agonist ivuxolimab. CDR3 sequence: CATSRQGIEQYF. In nucleotides, the CDR3 is TGTGCCACCAGCAGGCAGGGGATCGAGCAGTACTTC.